This TCR beta chain was profiled in a study of PD-L1 blockade in urothelial cancer (dated by TCRdb to 2016 to 2017). At the level of the whole study: Every patient began therapy in the mid-2010s and was given atezolizumab 1,200 mg intravenously every 3 weeks. Durable clinical benefit meant progression-free survival longer than 6 months, and TCR features were also tested against progression-free and overall survival. Blood samples yielded a median of around 130,000 T cells and approximately 83,000 unique TCRs, with median clonality 0.080. The study, an exploratory multi-omic analysis, examined somatic, immune and clinical correlates of response to PD-L1 blockade with atezolizumab in urothelial cancer. Pretreatment tumor samples and matched peripheral blood, collected serially before and after atezolizumab treatment, underwent TCR sequencing. Blood samples were analyzed at two time points: 3 weeks after treatment start (second dose) and 6 weeks after treatment start. In the same patients, pretreatment tumors underwent whole exome sequencing and RNA sequencing in addition to TCR sequencing. An ECOG performance status of 0 or 1 was recorded for the patients, and 0 to 3 prior chemotherapy regimens had been received by the patients. Durable clinical benefit was achieved by nine patients and was not achieved by 20 patients. About 90% of the 29 patients were identified as males with urothelial cancer of bladder origin, and a prior smoking history was reported by 18 of 29 patients. Pretreatment blood TCR-seq was available for about 30 patients, at least one posttreatment blood collection was obtained for about 24 patients, and tumor TCR-seq was available for about 24 patients.

What the work shows at the level of the full study, not this receptor alone: Small sample size (n of about 30) and many exploratory analyses mean the results are intended to be hypothesis-generating. Patients with durable benefit showed greater expansion of tumor-associated TCR clones in peripheral blood 3 weeks after starting treatment (n ≈ 23, p = 0.022). Improved progression-free and overall survival was found to be associated with pretreatment peripheral blood TCR clonality below the median.

Synthetic TCR analog templates were spiked into each PCR to estimate absolute template abundance from read counts. TCRbeta CDR3 regions were amplified from genomic DNA with bias-controlled V and J gene primers using the immunoSEQ assay. Sequencing of rearranged TCRbeta segments was performed at approximately 20X coverage. In the paper's pipeline: Sequencing errors were corrected by clustering and CDR3s were annotated against IMGT to assign V, D and J genes. Only productive TCRbeta rearrangements were used in downstream analyses, excluding out-of-frame or stop-codon sequences. Clonality was computed as one minus Shannon entropy normalized by the log of the number of unique productive sequences. Clones differing between time points or between blood and tumor were identified using Fisher's exact test with Benjamini-Hochberg correction, with an adjusted p below 0.01 applied as the threshold. Sourced from immuneACCESS, this table was stored by TCRdb with only in-frame sequences that have V and J called. A share of the clones is absent; for the studies checked, an unresolved V gene accounts for under half, and the remainder has no known explanation. V and J calls and clone size are as listed in that table; D and trimming were resolved from the DNA. The table for this sample lists tens of thousands of clones; about 93% of them were counted only once. The top ten clones comprise roughly 7.6% of the sample.

The cohort included about 29 patients with locally advanced or metastatic urothelial carcinoma who were treated at Memorial Sloan Kettering on a trial protocol. Peripheral blood mononuclear cells were collected pretreatment and during treatment, with between 1 and 8 total time points per patient. The Qiagen DNeasy Blood extraction kit was used to purify genomic DNA from total PBMCs and from tumor samples. PBMCs were collected pretreatment and during treatment, and were isolated and stored as previously described. The CDR3 spans 14 residues, from the cysteine through the phenylalanine. The CDR3 DNA has 42 bases and is translated from base 1. A distance of 16 bases separates the germline ends of V and J, which lose 3 bases and 7 bases respectively. The germline V gene (reference sequence) sets CDR1 to SEHNR and CDR2 to FQNEAQ. In regard to this clone: The clone's antigen remains unknown. Nothing much larger sits one base from this clone, and base qualities are not available.

Here the chain combines TRBV7-9 and TRBJ2-7; 8 matching bases give a weak D call of TRBD1. This TCR was recovered from a man in his sixties or seventies with urothelial cancer. The specimen comprised PBMCs, sampled around atezolizumab (anti-PD-L1) treatment. Here is the DNA: TGTGCCAGCAGCTTGAGCACAGGGGGGGGAGAGCAGTACTTC. This codes for CASSLSTGGGEQYF.